These 30 T cell receptor beta chains originate from one sample sequenced in a study of blood T cells in healthy people across ages. For the second PCR, which ran for about 6 to 11 cycles, a sample-barcoded 5' primer and a J-beta primer mix were used. From the 5' RACE reads, TCRdb called clonotypes with MiXCR, one entry per CDR3 protein. The table records roughly 1,000,000 distinct CDR3 sequences, around 25% of them present only once. These data were also filed under a second study, of T cells of mothers and their children.

Specimen: blood. The source is a girl aged 2-10 years in good health.

This clonotype turned up a few times. The chain combines TRBV2 with TRBJ2-1; 10 bases match TRBD2. The CDR3 is made up of 14 amino acids. Trimming removed 8 bases from V and 7 bases from J; junction bases left unmatched: 8. CDR1 and CDR2 from the germline V gene are SNHLY and FYNNEI. CDR3 in amino acids: CASLAGGLLNEQFF. The CDR3 nucleotides read TGTGCCAGCTTAGCGGGAGGCCTTTTGAATGAGCAGTTCTTC.

As to this clonotype: The conserved phenylalanine or tryptophan normally closing the CDR3 is absent here, so this likely arose from a read error. The chain combines TRBV7-2 with TRBJ1-2; D is uncertain. Trimming cost V 7 bases and J 2 bases, with 14 bases left between them. This CDR3 region has 14 residues. Per germline, CDR1 SGHTA and CDR2 FQGNSA. CDR3 in amino acids: CASKSRAANYGYTS. CDR3 nucleotides: TGTGCCAGCAAATCGAGGGCCGCGAACTATGGCTACACCTCC.

In its sample, this clonotype was seen a few times. The V gene is TRBV14, the J gene TRBJ2-1; 10 bases agree with TRBD1. With 1 base clipped from V and 9 bases from J, the junction kept 6 bases outside the gene matches. Germline V gene data show CDR1 as SGHDN and CDR2 as FVKESK. The length of the CDR3 is 15 residues. The CDR3 DNA follows: TGTGCCAGCAGCCAAGGGACAGGGGGTGGCTTTGAGCAGTTCTTC. This translates into CASSQGTGGGFEQFF.

The sample holds a few counts of this clonotype. For the CDR3, the DNA is TGCAGTGCTAGAGACCTAGGACAGCAAGAGACCCAGTACTTC. It encodes CSARDLGQQETQYF. The chain combines TRBV20-1 with TRBJ2-5; D possibly corresponds to TRBD1 (6 bases). Trimming cost V 0 bases and J 2 bases, with 10 bases left between them. Looked up from germline, CDR1 is DFQATT and CDR2 is SNEGSKA (reference sequence). The CDR3 contains 14 residues.

The chain joins TRBV18 to TRBJ2-5; the D call may be TRBD1 or TRBD2 (5 bases each). This CDR3 contains 15 residues. Germline CDR1 and CDR2: KGHSH and LQKENI. Trimming left V 2 bases short and J 0 bases short, with 10 bases between. The CDR3 DNA follows: TGTGCCAGCTCACCATTACGGGGCAACCAAGAGACCCAGTACTTC. Amino acid sequence: CASSPLRGNQETQYF. Supplemented by reference TRBV18 and TRBJ2-5, the full variable domain reads NAGVMQNPRHLVRRRGQEARLRCSPMKGHSHVYWYRQLPEEGLKFMVYLQKENIIDESGMPKERFSAEFPKEGPSILRIQQVVRGDSAAYFCASSPLRGNQETQYFGPGTRLLVL.

The chain uses TRBV7-8 and TRBJ2-5, with D uncertain. TRBJ2-1 matches the DNA end more closely, so the J call is doubtful. The germline CDR1 and CDR2 sequences are SGHVS and FQNEAQ. CDR3 length: 14 amino acids. The CDR3 DNA reads TGTGCCAGCAGCTTGATGGGTATCTACAATGAGCAGTTCTTC. Translated: CASSLMGIYNEQFF.

This clonotype was counted only a few times. This chain connects TRBV7-6 to TRBJ2-3, with a possible D match to TRBD1 (6 bases). Per the germline V gene, CDR1 is SGHVS and CDR2 is FNYEAQ. CDR3 size: 13 residues. V shed 4 bases and J shed 4 bases, with 9 bases lying between them. CDR3 in DNA: TGTGCCAGCAGCTCGACAGGATCAGATACGCAGTATTTT. This codes for CASSSTGSDTQYF.

The rearrangement links TRBV7-3 to TRBJ2-4; weak D call: TRBD1 (5 bases). V lost 2 bases and J lost 8, with 10 bases in between. CDR3 length: 13 amino acids. The germline gives CDR1 SGHTA, CDR2 FQGTGA. The CDR3 reads CASSLLTGHIQYF. The CDR3 DNA reads as TGTGCCAGCAGCTTATTAACAGGCCACATTCAGTACTTC.

The gene calls are TRBV28 and TRBJ2-5; TRBD2 agrees at 12 bases. TRBJ2-1 matches the DNA end more closely, so the J call is doubtful. The CDR3 has 16 residues. Germline V gene data show CDR1 as MDHEN and CDR2 as SYDVKM. The CDR3 coding sequence is TGTGCCAGCAGCCAACGACTAGCGGGAGATATCCATGAGCAGTTCTTC. It specifies CASSQRLAGDIHEQFF.

As regards this clonotype: Its ends do not fully match the called genes, so a read error is possible. The genes are TRBV9 and TRBJ2-1; TRBD2 matches at 10 bases. This CDR3 has 15 amino acids. Germline loops: CDR1 SGDLS, CDR2 YYNGEE. CDR3 nucleotides: TGTGCCAGCAGCGTTTCTAGCGGGAGTTACAATGAGCAGCTCTTC. Its translation is CASSVSSGSYNEQLF.

This clonotype was seen only a few times. The gene calls are TRBV6-1 and TRBJ2-5; a possible D gene is TRBD2 (6 bases). Per the germline V gene, CDR1 is MNHNS and CDR2 is SASEGT. The V end lost 1 base, the J end lost 8 bases, and 20 bases lay between the germline ends. The CDR3 is made up of 16 amino acids. The CDR3 nucleotides read TGTGCCAGCAGTGAAGGGAGGGTGAACAGGCATGGTACCCAGTACTTC. This codes for CASSEGRVNRHGTQYF.

The chain carries TRBV3-1 and TRBJ2-5; no definite D call. V lost 2 bases and J 7 bases, leaving 8 bases between the germline ends. The CDR3 consists of 12 residues. CDR1 and CDR2 (germline): LGHDT, YNNKEL (reference sequence). The CDR3 loop reads CASSQREGTQYF. CDR3 DNA sequence: TGTGCCAGCAGCCAAAGGGAAGGGACCCAGTACTTC.

This clonotype was counted at least ten times. The chain employs TRBV9 and TRBJ2-3, with 8 bases aligning to TRBD2. With V trimmed by 3 bases and J by 1 base, 7 bases remained unmatched. The germline CDR1 and CDR2 sequences are SGDLS and YYNGEE. The CDR3 is made up of 16 amino acids. This CDR3 reads CASSDPLSGGTDTQYF. The CDR3 DNA follows: TGTGCCAGCAGCGACCCCCTTAGCGGGGGCACAGATACGCAGTATTTT.

The J gene is TRBJ2-3, the V gene TRBV29-1, with D unresolved. Germline loops: CDR1 SQVTM, CDR2 ANQGSEA. This CDR3 contains 16 residues. With 2 bases removed from V and 13 bases from J, the gap between germline ends came to 28 bases. This CDR3 reads CSVERSIGSQSTREYF. CDR3 DNA: TGCAGCGTTGAACGCTCTATCGGGTCACAGTCAACAAGGGAGTATTTT.

The chain is built from TRBV19 and TRBJ2-3; D is unclear. Germline V gene data show CDR1 as LNHDA and CDR2 as SQIVND (reference sequence). The ends were cut back, 5 bases at V and 0 bases at J, with 12 bases in the middle. CDR3 length equals 15 residues. In DNA form, the CDR3 reads TGTGCCAGTAGTGCCGGACGGCCTAGCACAGATACGCAGTATTTT. This encodes CASSAGRPSTDTQYF.

The chain is built from TRBV9 and TRBJ2-5; 11 bases map to TRBD2. The DNA end favors TRBJ2-7, so the J call may be wrong. The CDR3 is 15 residues long. Germline V gene lookup returns CDR1 SGDLS and CDR2 YYNGEE. The DNA of the CDR3 is TGTGCCAGCAGCCCCGGGGGACTAGCGGTCTACGAGCAGTACTTC. Translation gives CASSPGGLAVYEQYF.

This clonotype came up a few times. V is TRBV6-5 and J is TRBJ2-3; 8 nucleotides line up with TRBD2. This CDR3 region has 12 residues. CDR1 is MNHEY and CDR2 is SVGAGI in the germline V gene. The ends lost 0 bases at V and 15 bases at J; junction bases unmatched: 5. The CDR3 protein is CASSYSSGKNYF. CDR3 DNA sequence: TGTGCCAGCAGTTACTCTAGCGGGAAGAATTATTTT.

This clonotype turned up a few times. This sequence joins TRBV6-2 or TRBV6-3 and TRBJ2-5, with D possibly being TRBD1 (5 bases). The DNA end is more similar to TRBJ2-1, so the J call may be wrong. Germline V CDR1 and CDR2: MNHEY, SVGEGT. The CDR3 has 13 residues. The CDR3 region is CASSPTGPNEQFF. CDR3 coding DNA: TGTGCCAGCAGTCCCACAGGTCCAAATGAGCAGTTCTTC.

A few counts support this clonotype. The chain employs TRBV27 and TRBJ1-2; 7 nucleotides line up with TRBD1. Trimming took 5 bases from V and 3 from J; bases not matched to a gene: 9. Germline CDR1 MNHEY, CDR2 SMNVEV (reference sequence). The CDR3 sequence is 15 residues long. Written as DNA, the CDR3 is TGTGCCAGCAGTCGGATGCGCGACAGGGACTATGGCTACACCTTC. Its protein is CASSRMRDRDYGYTF.

This clonotype was found a few times. The rearrangement links TRBV5-1 to TRBJ2-1, with TRBD2 matching 11 bases. Germline V gene lookup returns CDR1 SGHRS and CDR2 YFSETQ. Trimming cost V 1 base and J 6 bases; bases outside gene matches: 12. The CDR3 contains 18 residues. The CDR3 bases are TGCGCCAGCAGCTTGAGGGGACTAGCGGCCGGACTACTCAATGAGCAGTTCTTC. Translated: CASSLRGLAAGLLNEQFF.

J is TRBJ1-4 and V is TRBV7-2; D is possibly TRBD1 (5 bases). CDR3 length: 14 amino acids. Between the trimmed V and J ends, which lost 5 bases and 8 bases, there was a span of 15 bases. Germline V lookup: CDR1 SGHTA, CDR2 FQGNSA. The CDR3 sequence is CASSGQTGREKLFF. CDR3 coding DNA: TGTGCCAGCAGCGGACAAACCGGGCGGGAAAAACTGTTTTTT.

This clonotype was seen a handful of times. The chain employs TRBV4-3 and TRBJ1-2, with D perhaps matching TRBD1 (5 bases). The CDR3 is made up of 16 amino acids. V was clipped by 1 base and J by 0 bases, with 12 bases between them. From germline, CDR1 is LGHNA and CDR2 YSLEER. In DNA form, the CDR3 reads TGCGCCAGCAGCCAAGCTCGGACACTGACTAACTATGGCTACACCTTC. Protein: CASSQARTLTNYGYTF.

The chain uses TRBV7-9 and TRBJ2-2; 9 bases are shared with TRBD1. The V gene's germline CDR1 is SEHNR and CDR2 FQNEAQ (reference sequence). CDR3 length: 15 amino acids. Trimming removed 3 bases from V and 3 bases from J; junction bases left unmatched: 2. In nucleotides, the CDR3 is TGTGCCAGCAGCTTCGGACAGGGGTACACCGGGGAGCTGTTTTTT. Translated: CASSFGQGYTGELFF.

The chain employs TRBV7-8 and TRBJ1-3; 8 bases are a match to TRBD1. The CDR3 has 16 residues. V lost 5 bases to trimming and J lost 1 base; unmatched junction nucleotides: 7. The germline V gene has CDR1 SGHVS and CDR2 FQNEAQ. DNA for the CDR3: TGTGCCAGCAGCCTTTGGACAGGGATGTCTGGAAACACCATATATTTT. This codes for CASSLWTGMSGNTIYF.

This clonotype was counted a few times. This rearrangement joins TRBV6-5 to TRBJ2-7; D is possibly TRBD1 or TRBD2 (5 bases each). CDR3 length equals 14 residues. The V gene's germline CDR1 is MNHEY and CDR2 SVGAGI. V was pared by 5 bases and J by 2 bases, with 13 bases between. The CDR3 DNA is TGTGCCAGCAGTGTGGGACGGTCCGCCTACGAGCAGTACTTC. Translation: CASSVGRSAYEQYF.

This clonotype has a handful of counts. This chain connects TRBV20-1 to TRBJ1-2, with D unclear. The CDR3 is 16 amino acids. CDR1 and CDR2 from the germline V gene are DFQATT and SNEGSKA (reference sequence). V shed 1 base and J shed 1 base, with 16 bases lying between them. The CDR3 nucleotides are TGCAGTGCTAGAGCGGGTTCTCCCGATGTTAACTATGGCTACACCTTC. Protein sequence: CSARAGSPDVNYGYTF.

This chain uses TRBV12-3 or TRBV12-4 with TRBJ2-7; 10 bases match TRBD1. Trimming at V came to 4 bases and at J to 5 bases, leaving 17 bases not matched to a gene. This CDR3 spans 18 amino acids. DNA for the CDR3: TGTGCCAGCAGTTACATACCAGATAGGGACAGGGGAATGGACGAGCAGTACTTC. Translated, it gives CASSYIPDRDRGMDEQYF.

This clonotype appeared a few times. The chain uses TRBV20-1 and TRBJ2-1; possible D gene TRBD1, 5 bases. Trimming removed 4 bases from V and 8 bases from J, with 12 bases in between. In germline, CDR1 is DFQATT, CDR2 SNEGSKA (reference sequence). This CDR3 is 12 amino acids long. In DNA, the CDR3 is TGCAGTGCTAATCATAGGGGATATGAGCAGTTCTTC. Protein sequence: CSANHRGYEQFF.

This chain joins TRBV7-3 and TRBJ2-1; D could derive from TRBD1 or TRBD2 (5 bases each). There are 15 residues in the CDR3. Germline CDR1 and CDR2: SGHTA and FQGTGA. With 4 bases removed from V and 1 base from J, the gap between germline ends came to 11 bases. Here the CDR3 reads CASSWGGYSYNEQFF. Here the CDR3 DNA reads TGTGCCAGCAGCTGGGGCGGGTATTCCTACAATGAGCAGTTCTTC.

The rearrangement uses TRBV6-1 and TRBJ2-6; D remains unclear. Germline-derived CDR1 and CDR2 are MNHNS and SASEGT. V gave up 6 bases and J gave up 2 bases, with 11 bases separating them. The CDR3 runs to 15 residues. CDR3 in amino acids: CASRQDPTGANVLTF. CDR3 DNA sequence: TGTGCCAGCAGACAAGACCCGACTGGGGCCAACGTCCTGACTTTC.